There are many counts of the clone carrying this T cell receptor (delta chain). The protein held in TCRdb is that of a much larger clone and does not match this DNA's translation at residue 9, likely because of a read error; the protein shown is translated from the DNA. The sample comes from a study of γδ T cells in repeated Plasmodium falciparum infection. J lost 9 bases, V lost 3 bases, and 15 bases had no gene match. Germline V gives CDR1 GEAIGNYY, CDR2 EKD. There are 15 residues in the CDR3. TCRdb reapplied CATT to the multiplex PCR reads. The profile shows about 57,000 delta-chain clones, over 1.5% of them singletons. Vgamma9/Vdelta2+ and Vdelta2-negative gammadelta T cells were flow-sorted from PBMC for bulk sequencing.

Sequencing input: gamma-delta T cells from blood. The TCR sequence derives from a pool of human donors (malaria-infected and uninfected, not separated). This chain connects TRDV2 to TRDJ1, with 7 bases aligning to TRDD3. In the absence of a J gene in TCRdb, the DNA was matched to germline to assign it here. This CDR3 is CACDDLLGGTTELIF. The CDR3 region has the DNA TGTGCCTGTGACGACCTTCTGGGGGGTACGACGGAACTCATCTTT.